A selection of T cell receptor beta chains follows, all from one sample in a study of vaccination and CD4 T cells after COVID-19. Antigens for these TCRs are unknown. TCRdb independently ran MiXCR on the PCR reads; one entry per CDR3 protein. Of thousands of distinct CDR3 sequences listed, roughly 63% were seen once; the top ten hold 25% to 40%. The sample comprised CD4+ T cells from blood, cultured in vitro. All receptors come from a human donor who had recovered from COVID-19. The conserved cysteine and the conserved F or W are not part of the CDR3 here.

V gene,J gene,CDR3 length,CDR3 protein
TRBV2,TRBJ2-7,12,ASKRQGGRNEQY
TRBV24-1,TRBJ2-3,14,ATFPAHRGGTDTQY
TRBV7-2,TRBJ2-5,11,ASSLSRQETQY
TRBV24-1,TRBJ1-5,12,ATSGRASNQPQH
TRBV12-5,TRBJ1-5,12,ASAPGQGNQPQH
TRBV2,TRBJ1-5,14,ASSDSSGYSNQPQH
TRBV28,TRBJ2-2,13,ASSPPGRGTGELF
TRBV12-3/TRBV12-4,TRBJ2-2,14,ASSPDRGRDTGELF
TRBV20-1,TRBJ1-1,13,SARARHSVNTEAF
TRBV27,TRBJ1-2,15,ASTVALRGVDVYGYT
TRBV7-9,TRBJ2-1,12,ASSLALRGDEQF
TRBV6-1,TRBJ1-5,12,ASSKQGRDQPQH
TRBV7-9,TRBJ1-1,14,ASSRMGRGSGTEAF
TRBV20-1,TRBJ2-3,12,SARDTGGEDTQY
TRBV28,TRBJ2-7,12,ASVGLAGFYEQY
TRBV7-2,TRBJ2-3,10,ASSLGRDTQY
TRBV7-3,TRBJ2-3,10,ASSLYADTQY